This TCR beta chain was captured in a study of CXCR3-negative and CXCR3-positive naive CD8 T cells. Study-wide points: Hydrophobicity of TRB CDR3s was greater in CXCR3-positive naive cells than in CXCR3-negative naive cells.

The authors prepared UMI-labeled TRB cDNA libraries by 5' RACE. TCRdb reprocessed the 5' RACE reads; each CDR3 protein has one entry and no DNA is given. In all, the sample yields about 45,000 distinct CDR3 sequences. Germline V gives CDR1 SGHAT, CDR2 FQNNGV. CDR3 length: 15 amino acids. A remark on this clonotype: Antigen unknown.

The receptor was derived from a human donor in good health. Some clones in this sample may be carry-over from other donors' samples. The rearrangement links TRBV11-2 to TRBJ2-5; there is no DNA to check the TCRdb D call of TRBD2. Specimen: naive CXCR3- CD8+ T cells from blood. The subset here: CD45RO-CCR7+CD27+CD95- naive CD8+ T cells lacking CXCR3 (TNR3-). CDR3 loop: CASSLGGTSSETQYF. Together with reference TRBV11-2 and TRBJ2-5, the CDR3 gives the full variable domain: EAGVAQSPRYKIIEKRQSVAFWCNPISGHATLYWYQQILGQGPKLLIQFQNNGVVDDSQLPKDRFSAERLKGVDSTLKIQPAKLEDSAVYLCASSLGGTSSETQYFGPGTRLLVL.